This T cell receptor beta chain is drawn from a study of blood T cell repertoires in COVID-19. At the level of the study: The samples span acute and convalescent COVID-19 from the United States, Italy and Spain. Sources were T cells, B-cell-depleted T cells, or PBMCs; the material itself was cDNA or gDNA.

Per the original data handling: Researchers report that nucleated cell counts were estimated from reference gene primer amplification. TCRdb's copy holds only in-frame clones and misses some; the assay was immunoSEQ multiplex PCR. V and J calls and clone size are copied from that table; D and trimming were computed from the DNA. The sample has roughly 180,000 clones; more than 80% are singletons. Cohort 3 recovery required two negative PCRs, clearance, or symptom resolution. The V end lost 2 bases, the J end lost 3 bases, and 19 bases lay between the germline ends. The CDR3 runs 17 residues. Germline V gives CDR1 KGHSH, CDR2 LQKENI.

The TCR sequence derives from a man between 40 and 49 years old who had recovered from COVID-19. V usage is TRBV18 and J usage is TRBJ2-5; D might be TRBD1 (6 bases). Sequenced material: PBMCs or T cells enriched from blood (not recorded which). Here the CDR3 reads CASSPARADRSEETQYF. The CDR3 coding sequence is TGTGCCAGCTCACCAGCACGAGCGGACAGATCAGAAGAGACCCAGTACTTC.